Here is one T cell receptor (beta chain) with its context. Antigen: not known. The data stem from a study of T-cell reconstitution after alpha-beta-depleted transplantation in children. Whole-study results and caveats: T-cell counts and diversity at one year following transplant were attributed mainly to newly produced T cells.

This CDR3 is built from 16 residues. V lost 0 bases to trimming and J lost 4 bases, with 16 bases between them. Germline V lookup: CDR1 SGHRS, CDR2 YFSETQ. This sample's TCRbeta library carried unique molecular identifier barcodes. Via MiXCR, TCRdb re-called the PCR reads, giving one row per CDR3 protein. The sample contains around 440,000 distinct CDR3 sequences, over 9.5% of which appear only once. Sequencing used PBMCs, obtained before TCRalphabeta/CD19-depleted stem cell transplant. The origin of this receptor is a child aged 2 to 15 with inherited bone marrow failure, due to receive a stem cell transplant. The chain uses TRBV5-1 and TRBJ1-1; TRBD1 might be the D (5 bases). This chain's CDR3 is CASSLGAPRGGTEAFF. In DNA, the CDR3 is TGCGCCAGCAGCTTGGGCGCCCCAAGGGGCGGCACTGAAGCTTTCTTT.